This TCR beta chain is drawn from a study of T cell responses to AZD1222 COVID-19 vaccine. This table comes from immunoSEQ multiplex PCR, and its TCRdb copy is limited to in-frame clones, with some not included. The data hold around 130,000 clones, with 93% observed a single time. The CDR3 is 16 amino acids. Trimming took 4 bases from V and 5 from J, leaving 21 bases between them. The V gene's germline CDR1 is LGHDT and CDR2 YNNKEL (reference sequence). The sequences come from peripheral blood, collected on day 0 of AZD1222 vaccination. This sequence joins TRBV3-1 (or the pseudogene TRBV3-2) and TRBJ2-7; D perhaps matches TRBD2 (5 bases). The origin of this receptor is an adult in good health. CDR3 sequence reads: CASSPPGIGTRHEQYF. The CDR3 region has the DNA TGTGCCAGCAGCCCCCCCGGGATTGGTACTAGACACGAGCAGTACTTC.